This T cell receptor beta chain was observed in a study of beta chain features in type 1 diabetes. Overall study results and limits: All four CD4+ subsets from Type 1 diabetes patients carried moderately but significantly shorter TCRB CDR3s.

With regard to this clone: The antigen remains unidentified.

Expressed TCRB transcripts were sequenced after all isolated RNA was converted to cDNA. Some clones are missing from TCRdb's copy, which holds only in-frame ones; the method was immunoSEQ multiplex PCR. The sample lists around 140,000 clones; 9% were seen once. This CDR3 has 18 residues. Per germline, CDR1 LNHDA and CDR2 SQIVND (reference sequence). After removal of 5 bases from V and 4 bases from J, the junction contained 14 bases not matched to a gene. The chain is built from TRBV19 and TRBJ1-2, with 12 bases identical to TRBD1. The receptor was derived from a man under 40 with type 1 diabetes. Material: central memory CD4+ T cells from blood. The CDR3 reads CASSSAGTGGVIIYGYTF. CDR3 DNA sequence: TGTGCCAGTAGTTCCGCCGGGACAGGGGGCGTTATAATCTATGGCTACACCTTC.